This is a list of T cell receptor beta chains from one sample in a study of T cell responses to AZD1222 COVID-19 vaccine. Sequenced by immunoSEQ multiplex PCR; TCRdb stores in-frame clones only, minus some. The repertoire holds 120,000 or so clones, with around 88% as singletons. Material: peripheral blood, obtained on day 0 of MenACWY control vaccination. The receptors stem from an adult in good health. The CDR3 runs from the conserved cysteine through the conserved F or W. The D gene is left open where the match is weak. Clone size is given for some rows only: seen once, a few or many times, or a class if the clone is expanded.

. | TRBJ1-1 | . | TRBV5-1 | CASSSLTNTEAFF | TGCGCCAGCAGCAGCCTTACGAACACTGAAGCTTTCTTT
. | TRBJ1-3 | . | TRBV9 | CASSVVRLTTGNTIYF | TGTGCCAGCAGCGTAGTCCGACTGACGACTGGAAACACCATATATTTT
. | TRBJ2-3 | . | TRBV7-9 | CASSFPGLDQEQYF | TGTGCCAGCAGCTTCCCGGGCCTAGACCAAGAGCAGTATTTT
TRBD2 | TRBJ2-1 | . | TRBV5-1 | CASSLVLAGGLNEQFF | TGCGCCAGCAGCTTGGTGCTAGCGGGAGGACTCAATGAGCAGTTCTTC
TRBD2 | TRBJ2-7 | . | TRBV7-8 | CASSAGTSGYEQYF | TGTGCCAGCAGCGCCGGGACTAGTGGGTACGAGCAGTACTTC
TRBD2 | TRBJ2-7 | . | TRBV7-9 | CASSSRTSGDEQYF | TGTGCCAGCAGCTCACGGACTAGCGGGGACGAGCAGTACTTC
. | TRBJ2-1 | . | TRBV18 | CASSPRAINEQFF | TGTGCCAGCTCACCACGGGCGATCAATGAGCAGTTCTTC
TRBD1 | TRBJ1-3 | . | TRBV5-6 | CASSSYWRQGNSGNTIYF | TGTGCCAGCAGCTCATATTGGAGACAGGGGAACTCTGGAAACACCATATATTTT
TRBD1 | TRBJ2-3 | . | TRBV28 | CASSVPRQGSSTDTQYF | TGTGCCAGCAGTGTACCCCGACAGGGCAGTAGCACAGATACGCAGTATTTT
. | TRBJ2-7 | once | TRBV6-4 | CASSDNEQYF | TGTGCCAGCAGTGACAACGAGCAGTACTTC
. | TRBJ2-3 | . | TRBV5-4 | CASSLGWNRYF | TGTGCCAGCAGCTTGGGCTGGAATCGGTATTTT
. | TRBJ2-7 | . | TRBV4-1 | CASSQEGGYPYEQYF | TGCGCCAGCAGCCAAGAAGGAGGGTACCCCTACGAGCAGTACTTC
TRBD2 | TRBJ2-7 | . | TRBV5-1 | CASSPHLGLAGGRLRYEQYF | TGCGCCAGCAGCCCGCATTTGGGACTAGCGGGAGGCCGGCTTCGCTACGAGCAGTACTTC
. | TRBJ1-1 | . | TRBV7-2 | CASSLFQGNTEAFF | TGTGCCAGCAGCTTATTTCAGGGGAACACTGAAGCTTTCTTT
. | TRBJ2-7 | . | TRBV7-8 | CASSSSDRFVYEQYF | TGTGCCAGCAGCTCCTCAGACAGATTTGTCTACGAGCAGTACTTC
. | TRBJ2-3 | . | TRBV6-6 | CASSRRGMARAIGTDTQYF | TGTGCCAGCAGTCGAAGGGGGATGGCTCGTGCCATCGGCACAGATACGCAGTATTTT
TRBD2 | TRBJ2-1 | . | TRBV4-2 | CASSQDTSGSYNEQFF | TGTGCCAGCAGCCAAGATACTAGCGGCTCCTACAATGAGCAGTTCTTC